This T cell receptor (beta chain) was obtained from a study of blood T cell repertoires in COVID-19. Study-wide background: Sites in the United States, Italy and Spain provided acute and convalescent COVID-19 samples. The analysed material was cDNA or gDNA that came from T cells, B-cell-depleted T cells, or PBMCs.

Under the authors' procedure: Amplification from reference gene primers served as the basis for estimated nucleated cell counts. Using immunoSEQ multiplex PCR, the repertoire was profiled, and TCRdb retains in-frame clones only, with some absent. V, J and clone size were drawn from that table, and D and trimming were deduced from the DNA. The table lists approximately 230,000 clones, approximately 82% of them singletons. The CDR3 has 16 amino acids. With 6 bases removed from V and 0 bases from J, the gap between germline ends came to 17 bases. The V gene's germline CDR1 is LNHDA and CDR2 SQIVND (reference sequence).

V is TRBV19 and J is TRBJ1-2; tentative D call: TRBD1 (6 bases). The sequenced sample consisted of peripheral blood. The TCR comes from an elderly woman with active or convalescent COVID-19. The CDR3, as DNA: TGTGCCAGTAGGAGGACAGTCACTCAGGCTAACTATGGCTACACCTTC. It translates to CASRRTVTQANYGYTF.